The 21 T cell receptor beta chains presented below share a single source sample, sequenced in a study of cytomegalovirus exposure and HLA in healthy donors. PCR primers comprised 60 Vbeta and 13 Jbeta primers. Assay used: immunoSEQ multiplex PCR; TCRdb lists only in-frame clones, some missing. This table holds about 200,000 clones, 73% found once. The sequencing input was PBMCs. All receptors come from a woman aged 25 to 39 in good health and CMV-seronegative.

This chain connects TRBV7-2 to TRBJ2-5, with TRBD2 matching 10 bases. Looked up from germline, CDR1 is SGHTA and CDR2 is FQGNSA. The CDR3 consists of 17 residues. V lost 3 bases to trimming and J lost 5 bases; unmatched junction nucleotides: 12. The CDR3 DNA sequence: TGTGCCAGCAGCTTTGGGCGTCTAGCGGGAGTCGAGGAGACCCAGTACTTC. This sequence encodes CASSFGRLAGVEETQYF.

The chain uses TRBV5-1 and TRBJ2-7, with 9 positions matching TRBD2. Trimming at V came to 4 bases and at J to 3 bases, leaving 11 bases not matched to a gene. The CDR3 sequence is 16 residues long. Germline CDR1 and CDR2: SGHRS and YFSETQ. CDR3 loop: CASSTTPGSGGYEQYF. Here the CDR3 DNA reads TGCGCCAGCAGCACTACCCCGGGTAGCGGGGGCTACGAGCAGTACTTC. Using reference TRBV5-1 and TRBJ2-7 for the parts outside the CDR3, the full variable domain is KAGVTQTPRYLIKTRGQQVTLSCSPISGHRSVSWYQQTPGQGLQFLFEYFSETQRNKGNFPGRFSGRQFSNSRSEMNVSTLELGDSALYLCASSTTPGSGGYEQYFGPGTRLTVT.

On this clone itself: The junction differs from germline at one of its ends, possibly a read error. The chain recombines TRBV7-9 with TRBJ2-3, with 7 bases lining up with TRBD2. The CDR3 sequence is 16 residues long. The germline V gene has CDR1 SEHNR and CDR2 FQNEAQ (reference sequence). This CDR3 reads CASSTTSAISTDTHYF. The CDR3 DNA reads TGTGCCAGCAGCACTACTAGCGCTATAAGCACAGATACGCATTATTTT.

This chain joins TRBV7-2 and TRBJ1-5; D gene unclear. Trimming left V 3 bases short and J 8 bases short, with 8 bases between. The V gene's germline CDR1 is SGHTA and CDR2 FQGNSA. The CDR3 loop spans 12 amino acids. The CDR3 DNA sequence: TGTGCCAGCAGCTTCGGGTTGAAGCCCCAGCATTTT. It encodes CASSFGLKPQHF. Together with reference TRBV7-2 and TRBJ1-5, the CDR3 gives the full variable domain: GAGVSQSPSNKVTEKGKDVELRCDPISGHTALYWYRQSLGQGLEFLIYFQGNSAPDKSGLPSDRFSAERTGGSVSTLTIQRTQQEDSAVYLCASSFGLKPQHFGDGTRLSIL.

The rearrangement links TRBV7-6 to TRBJ1-1, with TRBD1 matching 9 bases. The V gene end was trimmed by 5 bases and the J gene end by 6 bases; junction bases not matched to a gene: 13. In germline, CDR1 is SGHVS, CDR2 FNYEAQ. The length of the CDR3 is 16 residues. As DNA, the CDR3 is TGTGCCAGCAGCCAGGGGGGGACAGGGTTGTATTCTGAAGCTTTCTTT. Translating gives CASSQGGTGLYSEAFF.

This chain links TRBV7-9 with TRBJ2-3, with D possibly TRBD1 on 6 matching bases. The CDR3 consists of 15 residues. Trimming stripped 5 bases from V and 1 base from J, with 13 bases between. Germline CDR1 SEHNR, CDR2 FQNEAQ (reference sequence). The CDR3 DNA is TGTGCCAGCAGCCCCCGGGACATCCGCACAGATACGCAGTATTTT. It yields the protein CASSPRDIRTDTQYF.

The gene calls are TRBV2 and TRBJ2-5, with D unresolved. The germline CDR1 and CDR2 sequences are SNHLY and FYNNEI. Between the trimmed V and J ends, which lost 7 bases and 1 base, there was a span of 7 bases. This CDR3 contains 12 residues. For the CDR3, the DNA is TGTGCCAGCACAAGAGGCCAAGAGACCCAGTACTTC. Protein: CASTRGQETQYF. Full variable domain (remainder filled in from reference TRBV2 and TRBJ2-5): EPEVTQTPSHQVTQMGQEVILRCVPISNHLYFYWYRQILGQKVEFLVSFYNNEISEKSEIFDDQFSVERPDGSNFTLKIRSTKLEDSAMYFCASTRGQETQYFGPGTRLLVL.

The V gene is TRBV5-1, the J gene TRBJ2-2; the D gene is possibly TRBD2 (6 bases). The CDR3 runs 15 residues. In germline, CDR1 is SGHRS, CDR2 YFSETQ. Trimming took off 0 bases at V and 6 bases at J, with 12 bases between the two ends. The CDR3 sequence is CASSLEAGTAGELFF. The CDR3 DNA sequence: TGCGCCAGCAGCTTGGAGGCAGGGACTGCCGGGGAGCTGTTTTTT. Full variable domain (missing parts from reference TRBV5-1 and TRBJ2-2): KAGVTQTPRYLIKTRGQQVTLSCSPISGHRSVSWYQQTPGQGLQFLFEYFSETQRNKGNFPGRFSGRQFSNSRSEMNVSTLELGDSALYLCASSLEAGTAGELFFGEGSRLTVL.

The J gene is TRBJ1-3, the V gene TRBV18, with TRBD1 matching over 11 bases. This CDR3 comprises 16 residues. CDR1 is KGHSH and CDR2 is LQKENI in the germline V gene. The J segment lost 2 bases and the V segment lost 3 bases, leaving 3 bases of the junction unmatched. CDR3 residues: CASSPQGQGAGNTIYF. As DNA, the CDR3 is TGTGCCAGCTCACCGCAGGGACAGGGGGCTGGAAACACCATATATTTT. Based on the CDR3 plus reference TRBV18 and TRBJ1-3, the full variable domain is NAGVMQNPRHLVRRRGQEARLRCSPMKGHSHVYWYRQLPEEGLKFMVYLQKENIIDESGMPKERFSAEFPKEGPSILRIQQVVRGDSAAYFCASSPQGQGAGNTIYFGEGSWLTVV.

This clone was seen more than once but under ten times. V gene TRBV13 combines with J gene TRBJ2-7; tentatively, D is TRBD1 (7 bases). Germline CDR1 is PRHDT and CDR2 is FYEKMQ (reference sequence). Trimming pared 5 bases from V and 1 base from J, leaving 12 bases between. The CDR3 has 14 residues. The CDR3 DNA is TGTGCCAGCAGCCCGGGGGACAGATCCTACGAGCAGTACTTC. As protein: CASSPGDRSYEQYF.

The CDR3 here is CATTGTSYEQYF. The CDR3 nucleotides are TGTGCCACGACAGGGACCTCCTACGAGCAGTACTTC. This sequence joins TRBV2 and TRBJ2-7; 7 bases align to TRBD1. V gave up 10 bases and J gave up 0 bases; unmatched junction bases: 3. This CDR3 is 12 amino acids long. Germline V gives CDR1 SNHLY, CDR2 FYNNEI.

The chain couples TRBV11-2 to TRBJ1-4; D gene ambiguous. V gave up 1 base and J gave up 13 bases, with 13 bases separating them. Per germline, CDR1 SGHAT and CDR2 FQNNGV. This CDR3 has 13 amino acids. CDR3 protein: CASSLGLQRGLFF. Written as DNA, the CDR3 is TGTGCCAGCAGCTTAGGACTTCAGCGGGGACTGTTTTTT.

This sequence joins TRBV7-3 and TRBJ2-2; tentatively, D is TRBD2 (5 bases). V lost 5 bases to trimming and J lost 3 bases, with 7 bases between them. The germline gives CDR1 SGHTA, CDR2 FQGTGA. The CDR3 is 13 residues long. The CDR3 DNA follows: TGTGCCAGCAGCCGGACTTACACCGGGGAGCTGTTTTTT. Translated, it gives CASSRTYTGELFF.

The V call is TRBV7-9, the J call TRBJ2-2; 7 positions match TRBD1. Germline CDR1 and CDR2: SEHNR and FQNEAQ (reference sequence). This CDR3 is built from 14 residues. The V and J ends lost 4 bases and 4 bases, in that order; junction bases with no gene match: 3. This chain's CDR3 is CASSSDRVTGELFF. CDR3 in DNA: TGTGCCAGCAGCTCTGACAGGGTCACCGGGGAGCTGTTTTTT.

This chain joins TRBV27 and TRBJ2-2; D not resolved. The CDR3 totals 14 residues. The germline gives CDR1 MNHEY, CDR2 SMNVEV (reference sequence). The ends were cut back, 3 bases at V and 3 bases at J, with 8 bases in the middle. The CDR3: CASSFQADTGELFF. DNA for the CDR3: TGTGCCAGCAGTTTCCAGGCCGACACCGGGGAGCTGTTTTTT.

The J gene is TRBJ2-7, the V gene TRBV5-1, with 11 positions matching TRBD1. This CDR3 spans 22 amino acids. V dropped 1 base and J dropped 2; count of bases not matched to a gene: 23. In germline, CDR1 is SGHRS, CDR2 YFSETQ. The CDR3 bases are TGCGCCAGCAGCTTGAGGGTCTCTCGGACAGGGGGCCCACAATTAACCACCTACGAGCAGTACTTC. Translated: CASSLRVSRTGGPQLTTYEQYF. The full variable domain, its missing parts supplied by reference TRBV5-1 and TRBJ2-7, is KAGVTQTPRYLIKTRGQQVTLSCSPISGHRSVSWYQQTPGQGLQFLFEYFSETQRNKGNFPGRFSGRQFSNSRSEMNVSTLELGDSALYLCASSLRVSRTGGPQLTTYEQYFGPGTRLTVT.

CDR3 sequence (DNA): TGCGCCAGCAGCCAACGGGGGACAGGGGGGAACACCGGGGAGCTGTTTTTT. Translation: CASSQRGTGGNTGELFF. V usage is TRBV4-1 and J usage is TRBJ2-2; 11 bases are a match to TRBD1. Germline CDR1 is MGHRA and CDR2 is YSYEKL. This CDR3 comprises 17 residues. V lost 2 bases and J lost 1; bases outside the gene matches: 3.

This clone occurred a few times. This sequence joins TRBV19 and TRBJ1-2, with 9 bases fitting TRBD1. Germline V gene data show CDR1 as LNHDA and CDR2 as SQIVND (reference sequence). The CDR3 is made up of 15 amino acids. V lost 4 bases to trimming and J lost 1 base; unmatched junction nucleotides: 4. In nucleotides, the CDR3 is TGTGCCAGTAGTACGGGACAGGGAAGTAACTATGGCTACACCTTC. Translation: CASSTGQGSNYGYTF. The whole variable domain, filled in from reference TRBV19 and TRBJ1-2, reads DGGITQSPKYLFRKEGQNVTLSCEQNLNHDAMYWYRQDPGQGLRLIYYSQIVNDFQKGDIAEGYSVSREKKESFPLTVTSAQKNPTAFYLCASSTGQGSNYGYTFGSGTRLTVV.

The gene calls are TRBV19 and TRBJ1-1; D is undetermined. Germline V gene sequence: CDR1 LNHDA, CDR2 SQIVND (reference sequence). V shed 1 base and J shed 0 bases, with 12 bases lying between them. The CDR3 is 16 amino acids. Written as DNA, the CDR3 is TGTGCCAGTAGTATAGTTTCCAGTCTCATGAACACTGAAGCTTTCTTT. This codes for CASSIVSSLMNTEAFF.

V is TRBV18 and J is TRBJ1-3; D not certain. The germline V and J ends were trimmed by 5 bases and 0 bases, with 14 bases remaining between them. CDR1 and CDR2 from the germline V gene are KGHSH and LQKENI. CDR3 length: 16 residues. The CDR3 protein is CASSGSGDFSGNTIYF. As DNA, the CDR3 is TGTGCCAGCTCAGGGTCCGGTGACTTCTCTGGAAACACCATATATTTT.

This clone showed up just once. The V and J genes are TRBV2 and TRBJ1-2; 9 positions match TRBD1. The CDR3 is 13 residues long. J lost 5 bases, V lost 7 bases, and 5 bases had no gene match. Germline V gene data show CDR1 as SNHLY and CDR2 as FYNNEI. CDR3 protein: CASNPQGAYGYTF. As DNA, the CDR3 is TGTGCCAGCAACCCACAGGGGGCGTATGGCTACACCTTC.